This TCR beta chain comes out of a study of CD8 T cells in Susac syndrome. Study-level results: The authors found no clonal expansion in Susac syndrome CD4+ T cell repertoires. That the number of individuals in its TCR sequencing and HLA analysis was relatively small was acknowledged by the study.

The CDR3 loop spans 15 amino acids. Germline V CDR1 and CDR2: KGHSH, LQKENI. Trimming took 4 bases from V and 1 from J; bases not matched to a gene: 6. As regards this clonotype: What it recognizes is unknown.

The TEMRA cells underwent FACS enrichment, while the CD8+ and CD4+ T cells underwent negative isolation. An amount of RNA that ranged from about 0.45 to 1 ug was reverse transcribed with random hexamers. An immunoSEQ multiplex PCR generated amplified TCR beta CDR3 products spanning 54 Vbeta and 13 Jbeta. TCRdb re-called the immunoSEQ multiplex PCR reads through MiXCR, storing one row per CDR3 protein. The sample lists around 170,000 distinct CDR3 sequences; almost 96% were seen once. This chain joins TRBV18 and TRBJ1-1; 7 bases line up with TRBD1. The sequenced material came from CD4+ T cells from PBMCs. The TCR comes from a human donor with Susac syndrome. CDR3 DNA sequence: TGTGCCAGCTCACAACGGACAGGACCGAACACTGAAGCTTTCTTT. Protein sequence: CASSQRTGPNTEAFF.